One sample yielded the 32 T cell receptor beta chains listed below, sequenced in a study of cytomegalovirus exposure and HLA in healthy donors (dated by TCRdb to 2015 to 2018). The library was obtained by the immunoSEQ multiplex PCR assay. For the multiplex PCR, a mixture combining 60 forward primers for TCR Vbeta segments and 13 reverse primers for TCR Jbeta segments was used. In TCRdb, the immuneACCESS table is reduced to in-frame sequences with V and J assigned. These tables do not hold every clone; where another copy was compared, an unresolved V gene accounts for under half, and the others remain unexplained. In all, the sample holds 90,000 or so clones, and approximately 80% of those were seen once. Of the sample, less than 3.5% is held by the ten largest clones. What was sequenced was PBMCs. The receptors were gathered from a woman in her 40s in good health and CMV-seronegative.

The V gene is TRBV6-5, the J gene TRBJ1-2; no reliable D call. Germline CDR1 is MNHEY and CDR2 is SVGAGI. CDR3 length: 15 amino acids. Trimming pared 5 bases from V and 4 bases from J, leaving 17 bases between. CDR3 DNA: TGTGCCAGCAGTCCCTCGGCGGGAGGGAGCTATGGCTACACCTTC. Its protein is CASSPSAGGSYGYTF.

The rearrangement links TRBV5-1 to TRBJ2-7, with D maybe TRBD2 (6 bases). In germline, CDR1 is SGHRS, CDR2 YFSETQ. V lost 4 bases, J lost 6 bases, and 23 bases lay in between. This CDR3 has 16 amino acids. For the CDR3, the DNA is TGCGCCAGCAGCCAGGGACTGGTCCGGGGGATTAGCGAGCAGTACTTC. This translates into CASSQGLVRGISEQYF. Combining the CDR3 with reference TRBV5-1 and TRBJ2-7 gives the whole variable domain KAGVTQTPRYLIKTRGQQVTLSCSPISGHRSVSWYQQTPGQGLQFLFEYFSETQRNKGNFPGRFSGRQFSNSRSEMNVSTLELGDSALYLCASSQGLVRGISEQYFGPGTRLTVT.

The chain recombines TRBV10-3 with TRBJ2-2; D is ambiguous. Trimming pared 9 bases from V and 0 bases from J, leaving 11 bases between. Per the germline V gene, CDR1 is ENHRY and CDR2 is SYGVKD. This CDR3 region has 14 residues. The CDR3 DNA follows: TGTGCCATTATGGCATTATCGAACACCGGGGAGCTGTTTTTT. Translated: CAIMALSNTGELFF.

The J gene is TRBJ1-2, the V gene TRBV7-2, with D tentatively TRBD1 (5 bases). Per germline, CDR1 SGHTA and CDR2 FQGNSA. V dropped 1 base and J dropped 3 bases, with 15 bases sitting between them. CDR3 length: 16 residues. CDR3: CASSLGSGRGDYGYTF. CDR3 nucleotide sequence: TGTGCCAGCAGCTTAGGATCGGGGCGGGGGGACTATGGCTACACCTTC.

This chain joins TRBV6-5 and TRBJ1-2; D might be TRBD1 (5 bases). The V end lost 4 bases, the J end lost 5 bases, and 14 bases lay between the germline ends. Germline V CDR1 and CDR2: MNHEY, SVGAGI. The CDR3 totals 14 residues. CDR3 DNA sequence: TGTGCCAGCAGTTCGGGGGGGGGTGGGTATGGCTACACCTTC. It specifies CASSSGGGGYGYTF.

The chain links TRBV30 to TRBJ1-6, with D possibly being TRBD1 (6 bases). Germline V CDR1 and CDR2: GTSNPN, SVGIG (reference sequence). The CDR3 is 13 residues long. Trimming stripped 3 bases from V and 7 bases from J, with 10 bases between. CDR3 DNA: TGTGCCTGGAGGGGAGGGGGGAATTCACCCCTCCACTTT. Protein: CAWRGGGNSPLHF.

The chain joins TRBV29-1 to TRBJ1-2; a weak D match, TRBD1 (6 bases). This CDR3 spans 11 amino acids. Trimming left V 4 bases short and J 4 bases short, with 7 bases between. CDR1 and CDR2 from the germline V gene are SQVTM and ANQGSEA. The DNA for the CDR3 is TGCAGCGTTGTGGGGGCCTATGGCTACACCTTC. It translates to CSVVGAYGYTF.

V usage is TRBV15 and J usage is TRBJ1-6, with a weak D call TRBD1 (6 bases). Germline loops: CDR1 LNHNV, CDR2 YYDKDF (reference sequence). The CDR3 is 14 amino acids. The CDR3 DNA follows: TGTGCAGACCAGGGGAGGGAAGGGAATTCACCCCTCCACTTT. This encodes CADQGREGNSPLHF.

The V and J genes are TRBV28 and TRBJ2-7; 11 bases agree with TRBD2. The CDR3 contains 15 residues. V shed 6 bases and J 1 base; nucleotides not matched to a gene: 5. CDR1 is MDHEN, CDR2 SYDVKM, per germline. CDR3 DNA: TGTGCCAGCAGAACTAGCGGGAGTCTGTCCTACGAGCAGTACTTC. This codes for CASRTSGSLSYEQYF.

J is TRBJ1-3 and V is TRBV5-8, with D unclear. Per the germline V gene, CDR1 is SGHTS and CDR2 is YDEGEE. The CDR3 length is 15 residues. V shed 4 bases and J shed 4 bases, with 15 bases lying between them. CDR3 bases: TGTGCCAGCAGCGGTGACTCGGGATGGGGAAACACCATATATTTT. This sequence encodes CASSGDSGWGNTIYF.

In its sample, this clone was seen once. The CDR3 region has the DNA TGTGCCAGTAGACTAGCGGGGTTCACAGATACGCAGTATTTT. As protein: CASRLAGFTDTQYF. V gene TRBV19 combines with J gene TRBJ2-3; 10 bases align to TRBD2. CDR1 and CDR2 (germline): LNHDA, SQIVND (reference sequence). The J segment lost 2 bases and the V segment lost 6 bases, leaving 2 bases of the junction unmatched. The CDR3 is made up of 14 amino acids.

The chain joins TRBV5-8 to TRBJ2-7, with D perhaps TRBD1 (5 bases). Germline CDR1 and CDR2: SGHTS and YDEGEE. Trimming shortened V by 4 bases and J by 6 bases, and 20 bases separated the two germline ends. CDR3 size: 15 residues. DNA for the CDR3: TGTGCCAGCAGCGCGGACAAACCGGCTCGATCCGAGCAGTACTTC. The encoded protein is CASSADKPARSEQYF. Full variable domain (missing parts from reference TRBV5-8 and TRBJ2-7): EAGVTQSPTHLIKTRGQQATLRCSPISGHTSVYWYQQALGLGLQFLLWYDEGEERNRGNFPPRFSGRQFPNYSSELNVNALELEDSALYLCASSADKPARSEQYFGPGTRLTVT.

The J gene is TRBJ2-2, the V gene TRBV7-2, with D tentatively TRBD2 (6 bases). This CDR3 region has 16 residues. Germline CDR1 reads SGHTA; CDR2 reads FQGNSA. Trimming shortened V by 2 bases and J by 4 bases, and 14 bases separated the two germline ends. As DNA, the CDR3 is TGTGCCAGCAGCTTACAAGGAGGGGCCCCCACCGGGGAGCTGTTTTTT. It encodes CASSLQGGAPTGELFF.

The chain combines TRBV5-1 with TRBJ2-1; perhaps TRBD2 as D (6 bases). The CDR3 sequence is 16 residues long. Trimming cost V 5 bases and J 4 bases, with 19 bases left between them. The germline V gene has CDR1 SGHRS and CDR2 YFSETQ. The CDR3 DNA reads TGCGCCAGCAGGGGGGTTGTTAGCGGTCCTTACAATGAGCAGTTCTTC. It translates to CASRGVVSGPYNEQFF.

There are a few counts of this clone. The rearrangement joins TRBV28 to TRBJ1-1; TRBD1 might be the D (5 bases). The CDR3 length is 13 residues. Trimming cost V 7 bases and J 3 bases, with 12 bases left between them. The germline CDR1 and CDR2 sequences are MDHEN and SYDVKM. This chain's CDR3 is CASMPQGYTEAFF. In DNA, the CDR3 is TGTGCCAGCATGCCTCAGGGTTACACTGAAGCTTTCTTT.

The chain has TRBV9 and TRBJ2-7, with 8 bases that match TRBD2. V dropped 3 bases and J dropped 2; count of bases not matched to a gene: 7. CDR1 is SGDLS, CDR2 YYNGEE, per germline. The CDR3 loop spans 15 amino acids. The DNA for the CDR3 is TGTGCCAGCAGCGAGGGTGCGGGAGGAACCTACGAGCAGTACTTC. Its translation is CASSEGAGGTYEQYF.

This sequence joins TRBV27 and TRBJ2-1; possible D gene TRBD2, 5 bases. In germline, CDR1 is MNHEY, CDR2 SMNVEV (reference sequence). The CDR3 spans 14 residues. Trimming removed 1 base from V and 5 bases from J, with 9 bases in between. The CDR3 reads CASSLYISDNEQFF. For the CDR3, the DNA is TGTGCCAGCAGTTTATATATTAGCGACAATGAGCAGTTCTTC.

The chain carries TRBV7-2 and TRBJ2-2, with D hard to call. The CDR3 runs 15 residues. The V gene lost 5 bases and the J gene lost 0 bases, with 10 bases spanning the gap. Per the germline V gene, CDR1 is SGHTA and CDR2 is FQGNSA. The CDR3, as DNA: TGTGCCAGCAGCGTCACCCTAGCGAACACCGGGGAGCTGTTTTTT. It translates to CASSVTLANTGELFF.

CDR3 loop: CAWTRTRGTEAFF. The CDR3 DNA reads as TGTGCCTGGACCCGGACAAGGGGGACTGAAGCTTTCTTT. The rearrangement uses TRBV30 and TRBJ1-1; D perhaps matches TRBD1 (6 bases). This CDR3 has 13 residues. The V and J ends lost 4 bases and 5 bases respectively, with 14 bases between them. Germline V gene sequence: CDR1 GTSNPN, CDR2 SVGIG (reference sequence).

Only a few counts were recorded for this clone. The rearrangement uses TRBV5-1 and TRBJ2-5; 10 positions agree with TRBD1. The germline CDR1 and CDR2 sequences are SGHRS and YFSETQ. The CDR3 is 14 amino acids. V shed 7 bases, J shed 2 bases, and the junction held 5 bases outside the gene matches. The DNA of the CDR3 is TGCGCCAGCGGACAGGGGGGATGGCAAGAGACCCAGTACTTC. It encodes CASGQGGWQETQYF.

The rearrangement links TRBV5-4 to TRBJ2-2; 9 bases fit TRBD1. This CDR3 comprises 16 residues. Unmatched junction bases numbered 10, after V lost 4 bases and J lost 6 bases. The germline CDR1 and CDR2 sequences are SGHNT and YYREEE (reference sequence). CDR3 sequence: CASSRRQGEKSGELFF. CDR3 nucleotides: TGTGCCAGCAGCAGAAGACAGGGGGAGAAATCCGGGGAGCTGTTTTTT. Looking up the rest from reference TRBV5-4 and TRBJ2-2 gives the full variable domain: ETGVTQSPTHLIKTRGQQVTLRCSSQSGHNTVSWYQQALGQGPQFIFQYYREEENGRGNFPPRFSGLQFPNYSSELNVNALELDDSALYLCASSRRQGEKSGELFFGEGSRLTVL.

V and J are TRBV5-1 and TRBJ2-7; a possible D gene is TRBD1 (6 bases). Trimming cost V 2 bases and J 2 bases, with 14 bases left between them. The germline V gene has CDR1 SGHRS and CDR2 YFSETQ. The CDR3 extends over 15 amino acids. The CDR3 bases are TGCGCCAGCAGCTTTACAGGGATAGGGACCTACGAGCAGTACTTC. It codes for CASSFTGIGTYEQYF.

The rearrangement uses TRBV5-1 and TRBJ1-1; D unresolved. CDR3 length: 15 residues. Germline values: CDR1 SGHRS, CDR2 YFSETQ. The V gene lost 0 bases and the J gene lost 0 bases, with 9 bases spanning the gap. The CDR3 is CASSLVEQMNTEAFF. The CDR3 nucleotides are TGCGCCAGCAGCTTGGTGGAACAGATGAACACTGAAGCTTTCTTT.

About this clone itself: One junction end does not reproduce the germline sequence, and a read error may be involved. Written as DNA, the CDR3 is TGTGCTAGCAGCTTAGACGCCAGGACTAGCGGGAAGTACTACCAAGAGACCCAGTACTTC. Protein sequence: CASSLDARTSGKYYQETQYF. The rearrangement uses TRBV7-7 and TRBJ2-5; 12 bases are a match to TRBD2. Per the germline V gene, CDR1 is SSHAT and CDR2 is FNYEAQ (reference sequence). The CDR3 extends over 20 amino acids. Drawing the rest from reference TRBV7-7 and TRBJ2-5, the complete variable domain is GAGVSQSPRYKVTKRGQDVTLRCDPISSHATLYWYQQALGQGPEFLTYFNYEAQPDKSGLPSDRFSAERPEGSISTLTIQRTEQRDSAMYRCASSLDARTSGKYYQETQYFGPGTRLLVL.

DNA of the CDR3: TGTGCCAGCAGTCTCGACTCCGGGGTTGCTTTCTTT. This sequence encodes CASSLDSGVAFF. The V call is TRBV28, the J call TRBJ1-1; D is unresolved. The V gene lost 5 bases and the J gene lost 11 bases, with 15 bases spanning the gap. Germline V gene lookup returns CDR1 MDHEN and CDR2 SYDVKM. The CDR3 extends over 12 amino acids.

As DNA, the CDR3 is TGTGCCAGCAGCCAAGGCACCATGGACAGGGGGCTCGATTTCTTT. It translates to CASSQGTMDRGLDFF. The chain joins TRBV14 to TRBJ1-1; 11 nucleotides line up with TRBD1. V shed 1 base, J shed 13 bases, and the junction held 11 bases outside the gene matches. This CDR3 spans 15 amino acids. Germline V gene sequence: CDR1 SGHDN, CDR2 FVKESK.

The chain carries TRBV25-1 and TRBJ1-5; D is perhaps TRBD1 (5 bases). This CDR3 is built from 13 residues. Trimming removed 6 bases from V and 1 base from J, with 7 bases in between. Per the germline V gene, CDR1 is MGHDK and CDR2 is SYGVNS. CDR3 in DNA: TGTGCCAGCAGCGACAGCAGCAATCAGCCCCAGCATTTT. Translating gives CASSDSSNQPQHF.

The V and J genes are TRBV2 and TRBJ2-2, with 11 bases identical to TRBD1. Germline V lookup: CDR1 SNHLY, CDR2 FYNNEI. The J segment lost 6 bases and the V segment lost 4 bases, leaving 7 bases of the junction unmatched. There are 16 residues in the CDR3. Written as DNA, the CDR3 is TGTGCCAGCAGTGTCGGGGACAGGGGGTACGCCGGGGAGCTGTTTTTT. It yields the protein CASSVGDRGYAGELFF.

The CDR3 bases are TGTGCCAGCAGCCCTCAGGGGCCCCCGAACACTGAAGCTTTCTTT. Protein product: CASSPQGPPNTEAFF. The chain has TRBV7-2 and TRBJ1-1; possible D gene TRBD1, 6 bases. This CDR3 spans 15 amino acids. CDR1 and CDR2 (germline): SGHTA, FQGNSA. The V gene lost 5 bases and the J gene lost 1 base, with 14 bases spanning the gap.

The CDR3 protein is CASSYGAGFNTGELFF. The DNA of the CDR3 is TGTGCCAGCAGTTACGGGGCAGGGTTTAACACCGGGGAGCTGTTTTTT. The chain carries TRBV6-6 and TRBJ2-2; TRBD1 might be the D (5 bases). This CDR3 comprises 16 residues. Between the trimmed V and J ends, which lost 2 bases and 2 bases, there was a span of 12 bases. CDR1 and CDR2 from the germline V gene are MNHNY and SVGAGI (reference sequence).

The CDR3 DNA is TGTGCCAGCAGTTACTCTCCGGCGGCGGGGGTGGTTCGAGAGACCCAGTACTTC. Amino acid sequence: CASSYSPAAGVVRETQYF. This chain connects TRBV6-7 to TRBJ2-5; 7 nucleotides line up with TRBD2. TRBV6-7 is noted as an ORF with a role that remains uncertain. After removal of 0 bases from V and 4 bases from J, the junction contained 14 bases not matched to a gene. The CDR3 loop spans 18 amino acids.

The CDR3 is CASSPGLLAGVSTDTQYF. DNA for the CDR3: TGTGCCAGCAGCCCCGGTCTGCTAGCGGGAGTGAGCACAGATACGCAGTATTTT. The chain employs TRBV5-4 and TRBJ2-3, with 10 bases lining up with TRBD2. Germline loops: CDR1 SGHNT, CDR2 YYREEE (reference sequence). V was clipped by 4 bases and J by 0 bases; unmatched bases: 11. CDR3 size: 18 residues.